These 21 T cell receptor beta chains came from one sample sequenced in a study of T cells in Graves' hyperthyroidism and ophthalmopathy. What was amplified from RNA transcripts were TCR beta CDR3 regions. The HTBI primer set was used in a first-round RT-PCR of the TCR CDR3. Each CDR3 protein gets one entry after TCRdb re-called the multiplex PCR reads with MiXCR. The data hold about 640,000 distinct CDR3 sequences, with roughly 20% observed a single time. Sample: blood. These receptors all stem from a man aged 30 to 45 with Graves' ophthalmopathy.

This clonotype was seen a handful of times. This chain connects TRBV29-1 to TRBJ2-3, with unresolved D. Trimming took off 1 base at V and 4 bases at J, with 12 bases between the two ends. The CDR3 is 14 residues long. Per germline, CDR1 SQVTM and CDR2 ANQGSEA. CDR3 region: CSVEAWDQADTQYF. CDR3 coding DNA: TGCAGCGTTGAAGCGTGGGATCAAGCAGATACGCAGTATTTT.

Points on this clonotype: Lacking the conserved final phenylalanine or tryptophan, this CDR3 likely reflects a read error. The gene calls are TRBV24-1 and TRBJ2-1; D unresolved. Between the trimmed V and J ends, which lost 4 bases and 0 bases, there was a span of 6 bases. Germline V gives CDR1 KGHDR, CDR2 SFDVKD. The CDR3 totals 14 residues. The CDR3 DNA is TGTGCCACCAGTGACCGGAGCTCCTACAATGAGCAGTTCCTC. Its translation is CATSDRSSYNEQFL.

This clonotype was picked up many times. CDR3 coding DNA: TGTGCCAGCAGCCGGACTACCTCCTACGAGCAGTACTTC. Amino acids: CASSRTTSYEQYF. The V call is TRBV11-2, the J call TRBJ2-7, with D perhaps TRBD2 (6 bases). Germline values: CDR1 SGHAT, CDR2 FQNNGV. The CDR3 is made up of 13 amino acids. The V end lost 5 bases, the J end lost 0 bases, and 8 bases lay between the germline ends.

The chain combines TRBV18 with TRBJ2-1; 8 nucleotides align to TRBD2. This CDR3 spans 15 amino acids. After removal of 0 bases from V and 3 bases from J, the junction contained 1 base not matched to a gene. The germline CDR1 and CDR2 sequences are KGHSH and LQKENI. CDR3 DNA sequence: TGTGCCAGCTCACCACCGCGGGAGGTCTACAATGAGCAGTTCTTC. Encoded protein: CASSPPREVYNEQFF.

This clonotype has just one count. CDR3 coding DNA: TGTGCCAGCAGCTTGATACTAGCGGGAGAACCCGAGCAGTACTTC. It encodes CASSLILAGEPEQYF. The chain combines TRBV5-4 with TRBJ2-7; TRBD2 aligns across 11 bases. CDR3 length equals 15 residues. Germline V lookup: CDR1 SGHNT, CDR2 YYREEE (reference sequence). V dropped 1 base and J dropped 6; count of bases not matched to a gene: 6. Full variable domain (outside the CDR3, taken from reference TRBV5-4 and TRBJ2-7): ETGVTQSPTHLIKTRGQQVTLRCSSQSGHNTVSWYQQALGQGPQFIFQYYREEENGRGNFPPRFSGLQFPNYSSELNVNALELDDSALYLCASSLILAGEPEQYFGPGTRLTVT.

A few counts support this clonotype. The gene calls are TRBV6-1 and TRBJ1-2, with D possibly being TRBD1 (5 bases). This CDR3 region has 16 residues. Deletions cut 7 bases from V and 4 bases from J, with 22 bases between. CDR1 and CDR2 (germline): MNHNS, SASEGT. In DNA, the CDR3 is TGTGCCAGCATCACTAGTCAACGGGGCTCCGTCTATGGCTACACCTTC. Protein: CASITSQRGSVYGYTF.

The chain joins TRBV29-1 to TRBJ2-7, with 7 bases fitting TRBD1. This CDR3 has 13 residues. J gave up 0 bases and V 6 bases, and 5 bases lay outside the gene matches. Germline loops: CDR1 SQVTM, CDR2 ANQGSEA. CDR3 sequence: CSVVDRSSYEQYF. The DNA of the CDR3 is TGCAGCGTGGTGGACAGGAGCTCCTACGAGCAGTACTTC.

In DNA, the CDR3 is TGCGCCAGCAGCTTGGGGACTAGCGGGAGTTGGATCTCCGGGGAGCTGTTTTTT. Residues: CASSLGTSGSWISGELFF. The chain couples TRBV5-1 to TRBJ2-2, with TRBD2 identical over 13 bases. CDR1 and CDR2 from the germline V gene are SGHRS and YFSETQ. The CDR3 is 18 amino acids. Trimming took 0 bases from V and 6 from J; bases not matched to a gene: 8.

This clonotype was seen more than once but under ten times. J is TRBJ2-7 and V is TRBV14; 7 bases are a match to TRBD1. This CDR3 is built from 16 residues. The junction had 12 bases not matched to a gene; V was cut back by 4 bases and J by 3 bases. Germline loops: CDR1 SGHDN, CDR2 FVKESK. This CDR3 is CASSPIGTVGIYEQYF. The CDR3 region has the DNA TGTGCCAGCAGCCCGATAGGGACAGTCGGCATCTACGAGCAGTACTTC.

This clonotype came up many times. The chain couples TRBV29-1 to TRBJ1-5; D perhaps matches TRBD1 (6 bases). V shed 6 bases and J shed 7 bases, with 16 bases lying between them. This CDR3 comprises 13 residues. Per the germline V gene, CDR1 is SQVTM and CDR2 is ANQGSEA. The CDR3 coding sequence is TGCAGCGTGGCCACAGGGTTCCGGCAGCCCCAGCATTTT. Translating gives CSVATGFRQPQHF.

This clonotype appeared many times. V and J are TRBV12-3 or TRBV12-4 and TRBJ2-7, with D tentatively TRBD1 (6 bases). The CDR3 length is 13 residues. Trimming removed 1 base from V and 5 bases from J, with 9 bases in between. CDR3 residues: CASSLDRAHEQYF. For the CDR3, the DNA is TGTGCCAGCAGTTTAGACAGGGCCCACGAGCAGTACTTC.

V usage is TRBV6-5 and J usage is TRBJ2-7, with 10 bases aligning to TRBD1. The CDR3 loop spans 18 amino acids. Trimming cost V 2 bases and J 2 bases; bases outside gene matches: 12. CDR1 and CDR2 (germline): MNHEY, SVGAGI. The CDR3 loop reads CASSYPPVGQGTTYEQYF. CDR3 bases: TGTGCCAGCAGTTACCCTCCAGTGGGACAGGGGACCACCTACGAGCAGTACTTC.

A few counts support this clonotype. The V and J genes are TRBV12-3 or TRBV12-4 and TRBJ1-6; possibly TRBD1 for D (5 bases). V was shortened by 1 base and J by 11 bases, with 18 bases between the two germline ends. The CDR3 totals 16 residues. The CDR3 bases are TGTGCCAGCAGTTTAGGTCCAATGGCCGGGGCCCCACCCCTCCACTTT. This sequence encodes CASSLGPMAGAPPLHF.

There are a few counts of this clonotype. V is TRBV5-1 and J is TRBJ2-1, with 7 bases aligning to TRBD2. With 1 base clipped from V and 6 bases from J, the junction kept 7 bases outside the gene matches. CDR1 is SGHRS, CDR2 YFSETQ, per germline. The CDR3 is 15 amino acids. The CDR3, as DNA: TGCGCCAGCAGCTTGATGATAGCGGGTTCCAATGAGCAGTTCTTC. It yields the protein CASSLMIAGSNEQFF. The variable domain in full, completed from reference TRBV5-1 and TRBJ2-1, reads KAGVTQTPRYLIKTRGQQVTLSCSPISGHRSVSWYQQTPGQGLQFLFEYFSETQRNKGNFPGRFSGRQFSNSRSEMNVSTLELGDSALYLCASSLMIAGSNEQFFGPGTRLTVL.

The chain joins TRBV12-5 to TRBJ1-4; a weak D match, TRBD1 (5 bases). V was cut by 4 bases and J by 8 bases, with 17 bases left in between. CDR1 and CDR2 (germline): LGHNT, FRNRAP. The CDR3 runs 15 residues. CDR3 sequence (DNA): TGTGCTAGTGGTTGTCAGGGTAGTCGGAGGGAAAAACTGTTTTTT. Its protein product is CASGCQGSRREKLFF.

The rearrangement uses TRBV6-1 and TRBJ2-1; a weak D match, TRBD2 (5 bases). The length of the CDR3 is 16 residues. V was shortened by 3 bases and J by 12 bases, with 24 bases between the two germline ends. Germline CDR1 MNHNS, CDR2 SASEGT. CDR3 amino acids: CASSERVASNEHGQFF. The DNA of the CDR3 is TGTGCCAGCAGTGAGAGAGTCGCTAGCAATGAGCATGGGCAGTTCTTC.

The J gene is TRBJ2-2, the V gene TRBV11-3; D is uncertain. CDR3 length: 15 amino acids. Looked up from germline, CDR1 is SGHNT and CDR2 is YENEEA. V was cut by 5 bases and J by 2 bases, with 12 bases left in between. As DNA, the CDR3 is TGTGCCAGCAGCCCATCTTGGGGAAACACCGGGGAGCTGTTTTTT. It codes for CASSPSWGNTGELFF.

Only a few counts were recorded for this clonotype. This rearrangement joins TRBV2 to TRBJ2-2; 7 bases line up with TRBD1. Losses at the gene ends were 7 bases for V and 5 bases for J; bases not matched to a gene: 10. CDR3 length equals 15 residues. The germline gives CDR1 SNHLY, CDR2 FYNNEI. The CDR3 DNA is TGTGCCAGCAAGACAGGGATATTAGGGACCGGGGAGCTGTTTTTT. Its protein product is CASKTGILGTGELFF.

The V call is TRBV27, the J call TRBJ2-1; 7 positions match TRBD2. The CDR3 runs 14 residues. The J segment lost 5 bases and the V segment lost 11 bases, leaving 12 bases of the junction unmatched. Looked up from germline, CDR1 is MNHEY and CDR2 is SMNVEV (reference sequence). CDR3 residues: CAVGEGNVDNEQFF. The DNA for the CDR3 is TGTGCCGTCGGGGAGGGAAATGTAGACAATGAGCAGTTCTTC.

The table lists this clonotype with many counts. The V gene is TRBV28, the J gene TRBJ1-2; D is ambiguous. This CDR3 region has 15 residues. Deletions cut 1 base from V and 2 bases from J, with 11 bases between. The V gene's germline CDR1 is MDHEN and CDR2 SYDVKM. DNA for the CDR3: TGTGCCAGCAGTTTATCGGTCCCGGGCAACTATGGCTACACCTTC. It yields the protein CASSLSVPGNYGYTF.

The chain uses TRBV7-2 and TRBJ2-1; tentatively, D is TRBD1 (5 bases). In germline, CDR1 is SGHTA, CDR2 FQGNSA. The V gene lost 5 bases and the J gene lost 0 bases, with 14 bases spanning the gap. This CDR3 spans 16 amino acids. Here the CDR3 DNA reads TGTGCCAGCAGCCCGGACACACCCTACTCCTACAATGAGCAGTTCTTC. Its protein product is CASSPDTPYSYNEQFF.